Following are 21 T cell receptor beta chains from one sample sequenced in a study of T-cell reconstitution after alpha-beta-depleted transplantation in children. Preparing the TCRbeta library involved the use of unique molecular identifiers. TCRdb redid the calling of the PCR reads with MiXCR, one entry per CDR3 protein. The sample consists of 600,000 to 700,000 distinct CDR3 sequences, under 15% of them appearing once. Sequenced here: PBMCs, sampled before TCRalphabeta/CD19-depleted stem cell transplant. All receptors come from a girl aged 2 to 9 with congenital amegakaryocytic thrombocytopenia, due to receive a stem cell transplant.

The table lists this clonotype with many counts. The chain joins TRBV12-3 or TRBV12-4 to TRBJ2-5; no clear D. There are 12 residues in the CDR3. Trimming pared 3 bases from V and 5 bases from J, leaving 7 bases between. The CDR3 DNA is TGTGCCAGCAGTTTCGGCGTGGAGACCCAGTACTTC. Translated, it gives CASSFGVETQYF.

This clonotype was picked up a small number of times. This chain uses TRBV7-9 with TRBJ1-5, with a tentative D call TRBD1 (5 bases). From germline, CDR1 is SEHNR and CDR2 FQNEAQ (reference sequence). V lost 3 bases and J 3 bases, leaving 9 bases between the germline ends. This CDR3 spans 14 amino acids. CDR3 DNA: TGTGCCAGCAGCTTTTCGGACACCAATCAGCCCCAGCATTTT. Translated: CASSFSDTNQPQHF.

The rearrangement joins TRBV7-3 to TRBJ2-7; TRBD1 matches 7 bases. V dropped 5 bases and J dropped 5; count of bases not matched to a gene: 12. There are 15 residues in the CDR3. Germline V gene data show CDR1 as SGHTA and CDR2 as FQGTGA. This CDR3 is CASSTVQGTSNEQYF. CDR3 sequence (DNA): TGTGCCAGCAGCACAGTACAGGGGACCTCTAACGAGCAGTACTTC.

The chain recombines TRBV7-3 with TRBJ2-1; D is possibly TRBD1 (5 bases). The CDR3 consists of 14 residues. Germline lookup yields CDR1 SGHTA and CDR2 FQGTGA. Trimming took 0 bases from V and 8 from J, leaving 11 bases between them. CDR3 region: CASSLTAGMDEQFF. CDR3 DNA: TGTGCCAGCAGCTTAACTGCAGGGATGGATGAGCAGTTCTTC.

This clonotype was found many times. J is TRBJ2-1 and V is TRBV4-1; D gene uncertain. This CDR3 region has 17 residues. Germline assignment: CDR1 MGHRA and CDR2 YSYEKL. V lost 4 bases, J lost 0 bases, and 16 bases lay in between. DNA for the CDR3: TGCGCCAGCAGCCTGCAATCCGCCCTGGGCTCCTACAATGAGCAGTTCTTC. It yields the protein CASSLQSALGSYNEQFF.

This chain joins TRBV3-1 and TRBJ2-6; D may be TRBD2 (5 bases). The CDR3 consists of 17 residues. The V gene's germline CDR1 is LGHDT and CDR2 YNNKEL (reference sequence). V lost 1 base to trimming and J lost 2 bases, with 12 bases between them. The CDR3 spells CASSQAPTGTGANVLTF. The CDR3 DNA sequence: TGTGCCAGCAGCCAAGCACCCACGGGGACTGGGGCCAACGTCCTGACTTTC. The whole variable domain, remainder taken from reference TRBV3-1 and TRBJ2-6, is DTAVSQTPKYLVTQMGNDKSIKCEQNLGHDTMYWYKQDSKKFLKIMFSYNNKELIINETVPNRFSPKSPDKAHLNLHINSLELGDSAVYFCASSQAPTGTGANVLTFGAGSRLTVL.

This CDR3 is CASSTTGGEPAFF. The DNA for the CDR3 is TGCGCCAGCAGCACAACAGGGGGCGAACCGGCTTTCTTT. V is TRBV5-1 and J is TRBJ1-1, with 9 bases identical to TRBD1. CDR1 is SGHRS, CDR2 YFSETQ, per germline. The CDR3 has 13 residues. V lost 4 bases and J lost 11; bases outside the gene matches: 9.

Ten or more counts support this clonotype. The chain uses TRBV12-3 or TRBV12-4 and TRBJ2-7, with D perhaps assigned TRBD1 or TRBD2 (6 bases each). The CDR3 runs 14 residues. The V end was cut by 3 bases, the J end by 4 bases, with 13 bases between. CDR3 bases: TGTGCCAGCAGTTTCGCGGGACACAATTACGAGCAGTACTTC. Translating it yields CASSFAGHNYEQYF.

This clonotype was detected many times. This rearrangement joins TRBV5-6 to TRBJ1-1; D may be TRBD1 (6 bases). Germline CDR1 SGHDT, CDR2 YYEEEE. The V gene lost 7 bases and the J gene lost 2 bases, with 15 bases spanning the gap. The CDR3 has 14 amino acids. CDR3 sequence: CASQITGLNTEAFF. The DNA of the CDR3 is TGTGCCAGCCAAATTACAGGGTTAAACACTGAAGCTTTCTTT.

The gene calls are TRBV28 and TRBJ2-4; D perhaps matches TRBD2 (5 bases). CDR1 is MDHEN, CDR2 SYDVKM, per germline. V was clipped by 4 bases and J by 9 bases, with 13 bases between them. This CDR3 region has 13 residues. CDR3: CASSYPGLGIQYF. The CDR3 DNA reads TGTGCCAGCAGTTACCCGGGGTTAGGCATTCAGTACTTC.

This clonotype was counted many times. The chain couples TRBV5-1 to TRBJ2-3, with 9 positions matching TRBD2. CDR3 length equals 16 residues. Germline assignment: CDR1 SGHRS and CDR2 YFSETQ. With V trimmed by 0 bases and J by 3 bases, 5 bases remained unmatched. The CDR3 loop reads CASSLGLAGMTDTQYF. The DNA for the CDR3 is TGCGCCAGCAGCTTGGGCCTAGCGGGAATGACAGATACGCAGTATTTT.

The rearrangement links TRBV7-9 to TRBJ2-3; TRBD2 is a possible D gene (5 bases). The V and J ends lost 7 bases and 5 bases respectively, with 16 bases between them. The germline V gene encodes CDR1 SEHNR and CDR2 FQNEAQ (reference sequence). The CDR3 contains 14 residues. The CDR3 here is CASTHGKLGDTQYF. The DNA for the CDR3 is TGTGCCAGCACCCACGGGAAACTGGGAGATACGCAGTATTTT.

This clonotype was seen repeatedly, ten times or more. The V gene is TRBV5-1, the J gene TRBJ2-1; 7 bases map to TRBD2. Losses at the gene ends were 9 bases for V and 2 bases for J; bases not matched to a gene: 8. The CDR3 contains 14 residues. Germline V gene sequence: CDR1 SGHRS, CDR2 YFSETQ. The CDR3 sequence: CATKRDGPYNEQFF. The CDR3 nucleotides are TGCGCCACCAAGCGGGATGGCCCCTACAATGAGCAGTTCTTC.

This chain uses TRBV7-3 with TRBJ2-5; D gene ambiguous. The CDR3 is 13 amino acids. Deletions cut 6 bases from V and 2 bases from J, with 10 bases between. CDR1 is SGHTA and CDR2 is FQGTGA in the germline V gene. In DNA form, the CDR3 reads TGTGCCAGCAGTCGGGCCATTCAAGAGACCCAGTACTTC. This translates into CASSRAIQETQYF. The full variable domain, rest sourced from reference TRBV7-3 and TRBJ2-5, is GAGVSQTPSNKVTEKGKYVELRCDPISGHTALYWYRQSLGQGPEFLIYFQGTGAADDSGLPNDRFFAVRPEGSVSTLKIQRTERGDSAVYLCASSRAIQETQYFGPGTRLLVL.

This clonotype was found many times. The chain uses TRBV5-4 and TRBJ2-7, with 8 bases matching TRBD2. The germline V gene has CDR1 SGHNT and CDR2 YYREEE (reference sequence). The CDR3 contains 15 residues. Trimming removed 4 bases from V and 5 bases from J; junction bases left unmatched: 11. For the CDR3, the DNA is TGTGCCAGCAGCCCGCCCAGCGGGAGAATGAACGAGCAGTACTTC. This encodes CASSPPSGRMNEQYF.

This clonotype has ten or more counts. The chain employs TRBV6-1 and TRBJ2-5; perhaps TRBD1 as D (5 bases). The length of the CDR3 is 16 residues. Germline V gene sequence: CDR1 MNHNS, CDR2 SASEGT. Between the trimmed V and J ends, which lost 7 bases and 0 bases, there was a span of 18 bases. The CDR3 DNA is TGTGCCAGCAAACTCGACAGTGACGTGTACCAAGAGACCCAGTACTTC. It translates to CASKLDSDVYQETQYF.

This clonotype was seen a few times. The V gene is TRBV7-9, the J gene TRBJ1-6; D is uncertain. CDR1 is SEHNR and CDR2 is FQNEAQ in the germline V gene (reference sequence). This CDR3 region has 16 residues. V was clipped by 3 bases and J by 0 bases, with 9 bases between them. The CDR3 region has the DNA TGTGCCAGCAGCTTTGGCATTAGCTCCTATAATTCACCCCTCCACTTT. This encodes CASSFGISSYNSPLHF.

This sequence joins TRBV28 and TRBJ2-7; 8 bases are shared with TRBD1. The V gene end was trimmed by 8 bases and the J gene end by 1 base; junction bases not matched to a gene: 7. The CDR3 extends over 14 amino acids. Germline V CDR1 and CDR2: MDHEN, SYDVKM. The CDR3, as DNA: TGTGCCAGCCGCCGGACAGGGATATCCTACGAGCAGTACTTC. It encodes CASRRTGISYEQYF.

A few counts support this clonotype. A read error may produce the germline difference seen at one junction end. This chain uses TRBV3-1 with TRBJ2-3; D gene unclear. The CDR3 covers 19 residues. Germline-derived CDR1 and CDR2 are LGHDT and YNNKEL (reference sequence). CDR3 loop: CACSQDRKVARAPTDTQYF. CDR3 coding DNA: TGTGCCTGCAGCCAAGATCGAAAGGTAGCCCGGGCCCCCACAGATACGCAGTATTTT.

This clonotype appeared a few times. The chain has TRBV11-2 and TRBJ2-7, with a weak D call TRBD2 (6 bases). The V gene's germline CDR1 is SGHAT and CDR2 FQNNGV. V was pared by 4 bases and J by 4 bases, with 20 bases between. The CDR3 spans 16 residues. The CDR3 loop is CASSSLGGAFFYEQYF. As DNA, the CDR3 is TGTGCCAGCAGCTCCCTTGGAGGGGCTTTTTTTTACGAGCAGTACTTC.

V and J are TRBV5-5 and TRBJ1-2; no clear D gene. Germline V gene lookup returns CDR1 SGHKS and CDR2 YYEKEE (reference sequence). This CDR3 comprises 16 residues. V lost 0 bases, J lost 1 base, and 13 bases lay in between. The CDR3 coding sequence is TGTGCCAGCAGCTTGGAGATCCGTGGAGTTAACTATGGCTACACCTTC. Encoded protein: CASSLEIRGVNYGYTF. The complete variable domain, with remaining parts taken from reference TRBV5-5 and TRBJ1-2, reads DAGVTQSPTHLIKTRGQQVTLRCSPISGHKSVSWYQQVLGQGPQFIFQYYEKEERGRGNFPDRFSARQFPNYSSELNVNALLLGDSALYLCASSLEIRGVNYGYTFGSGTRLTVV.